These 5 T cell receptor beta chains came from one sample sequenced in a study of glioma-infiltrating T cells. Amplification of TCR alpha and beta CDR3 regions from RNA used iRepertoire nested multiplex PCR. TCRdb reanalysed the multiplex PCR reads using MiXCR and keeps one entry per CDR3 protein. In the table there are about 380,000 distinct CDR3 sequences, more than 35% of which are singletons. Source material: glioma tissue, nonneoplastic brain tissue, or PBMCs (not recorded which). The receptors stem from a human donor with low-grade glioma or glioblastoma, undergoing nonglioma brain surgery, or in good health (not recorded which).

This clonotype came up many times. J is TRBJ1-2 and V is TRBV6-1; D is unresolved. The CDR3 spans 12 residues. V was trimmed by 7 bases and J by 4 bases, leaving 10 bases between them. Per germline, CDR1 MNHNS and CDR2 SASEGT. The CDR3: CASMGYFYGYTF. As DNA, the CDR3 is TGTGCCAGCATGGGATATTTCTATGGCTACACCTTC.

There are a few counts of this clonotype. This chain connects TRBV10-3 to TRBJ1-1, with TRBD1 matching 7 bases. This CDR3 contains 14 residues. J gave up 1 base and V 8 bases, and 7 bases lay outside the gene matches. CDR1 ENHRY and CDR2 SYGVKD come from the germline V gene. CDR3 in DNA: TGTGCCATCGTCCAGGGGGGAGCGAACACTGAAGCTTTCTTT. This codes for CAIVQGGANTEAFF.

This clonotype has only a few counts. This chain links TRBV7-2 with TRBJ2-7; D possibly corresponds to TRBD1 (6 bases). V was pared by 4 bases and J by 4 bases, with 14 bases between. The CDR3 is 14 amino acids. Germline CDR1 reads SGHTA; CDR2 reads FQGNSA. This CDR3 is CASSSRSGEYEQYF. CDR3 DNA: TGTGCCAGCAGCTCGCGATCAGGGGAATACGAGCAGTACTTC.

In DNA, the CDR3 is TGTGCCAGCAGTCTTAGACAGGGCGTCATGAACACTGAAGCTTTCTTT. Encoded protein: CASSLRQGVMNTEAFF. This rearrangement joins TRBV12-3 or TRBV12-4 to TRBJ1-1; 7 positions agree with TRBD1. The CDR3 runs to 16 residues. Losses at the gene ends were 5 bases for V and 0 bases for J; bases not matched to a gene: 9.

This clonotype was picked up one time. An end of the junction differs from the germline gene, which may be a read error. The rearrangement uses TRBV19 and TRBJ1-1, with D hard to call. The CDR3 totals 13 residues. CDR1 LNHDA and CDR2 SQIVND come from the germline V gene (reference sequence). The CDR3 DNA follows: TGTGCCAGTAGTCTGGGCAAGAACACTAAAGCTTTCTTT. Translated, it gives CASSLGKNTKAFF.